This passage covers 13 T cell receptor beta chains from one sample sequenced in a study of T cells expressing NK-cell markers. TCRdb re-called the 5' RACE reads and shows each CDR3 protein once, DNA omitted. This table holds 350,000 to 400,000 distinct CDR3 sequences. The sample was blood T cells: a sorted CD56 or NKG2C T cell subset, CD4+ or CD8+ T cells, or bulk PBMC T cells (not recorded which). The receptors originated from a woman in her fifties or sixties in good health.

The J gene is TRBJ2-7, the V gene TRBV12-3 or TRBV12-4; no DNA is available, so the TRBD1 call from TCRdb remains unchecked. CDR3 length: 14 residues. Here the CDR3 reads CASRAPGRLLEQYF.

The chain recombines TRBV12-5 with TRBJ2-1; checking the TCRdb D call of TRBD1 is not possible without DNA. Germline CDR1 and CDR2: LGHNT and FRNRAP. CDR3 length: 18 amino acids. This CDR3 is CASGLSLESQGFGGEQFF. Looking up the rest from reference TRBV12-5 and TRBJ2-1 gives the full variable domain: DARVTQTPRHKVTEMGQEVTMRCQPILGHNTVFWYRQTMMQGLELLAYFRNRAPLDDSGMPKDRFSAEMPDATLATLKIQPSEPRDSAVYFCASGLSLESQGFGGEQFFGPGTRLTVL.

The chain carries TRBV10-2 and TRBJ2-2; the D call from TCRdb, TRBD2, cannot be confirmed without DNA. CDR3 length: 13 residues. Germline CDR1 is WSHSY and CDR2 is SAAADI. The CDR3 spells CASRDFRGGELFF.

The chain carries TRBV12-3 or TRBV12-4 and TRBJ1-1; TCRdb's assignment of TRBD1 cannot be checked, as there is no DNA. The CDR3 is 12 amino acids. This CDR3 is CASSFVGPKAFF.

The rearrangement uses TRBV29-1 and TRBJ1-1; without DNA, the TCRdb call of TRBD1 cannot be checked. Germline-derived CDR1 and CDR2 are SQVTM and ANQGSEA. This CDR3 is built from 12 residues. CDR3 sequence: CSVDDRGSWAFF.

The V call is TRBV9, the J call TRBJ2-7; TCRdb reports TRBD2, a call that lacks DNA to check it against. This CDR3 has 13 amino acids. CDR1 SGDLS and CDR2 YYNGEE come from the germline V gene. CDR3 region: CASSERGGTEQYF.

The CDR3 spells CASGLVTKLASGPPSADTQYF. This chain links TRBV12-5 with TRBJ2-3; the TRBD2 assignment by TCRdb is unverifiable without DNA. CDR1 LGHNT and CDR2 FRNRAP come from the germline V gene. CDR3 length: 21 residues.

This sequence joins TRBV10-3 and TRBJ1-1. Germline V CDR1 and CDR2: ENHRY, SYGVKD. This CDR3 has 13 amino acids. The CDR3 here is CAISESKDTEAFF.

V usage is TRBV15 and J usage is TRBJ2-7; TCRdb's D call of TRBD2 is untestable without DNA. Germline CDR1 and CDR2: LNHNV and YYDKDF (reference sequence). This CDR3 is built from 14 residues. This CDR3 is CATSSLAGGPEQYF.

The rearrangement links TRBV20-1 to TRBJ2-1. The CDR3 consists of 15 residues. The V gene's germline CDR1 is DFQATT and CDR2 SNEGSKA (reference sequence). CDR3 residues: CSARDVAGSYNEQFF.

The J gene is TRBJ2-1, the V gene TRBV12-3 or TRBV12-4; TCRdb names TRBD2, which stays unverified in the absence of DNA. The CDR3 runs to 15 residues. The CDR3 reads CASRSSNPGNREQFF.

This chain links TRBV7-9 with TRBJ1-4; as DNA is missing, the TRBD1 call by TCRdb cannot be tested. From germline, CDR1 is SEHNR and CDR2 FQNEAQ (reference sequence). The CDR3 totals 15 residues. CDR3 loop: CASSVIGQGNEKLFF.

The rearrangement joins TRBV5-1 to TRBJ1-1; TCRdb picks TRBD1, but there is no DNA to check that call. The germline gives CDR1 SGHRS, CDR2 YFSETQ. This CDR3 is 12 amino acids long. The CDR3 spells CATSTGDTEAFF.